The rows below give T cell receptor beta chains drawn from one sample of a study of blood T cells in healthy people across ages. TCRdb reprocessed the 5' RACE reads via MiXCR and lists one record per CDR3 protein. The sample consists of about a million distinct CDR3 sequences, 35% to 40% of them appearing once. Material for sequencing was blood. The receptors derive from a young man in good health. CDR3s include the opening cysteine and the closing phenylalanine or tryptophan. Each record gives: V gene, D gene, clone size, J gene, CDR3 DNA, CDR3 protein. The D gene is left open where the match is weak. Clone size is given for some rows only: seen once, a few or many times, or a class if the clone is expanded.

v_call: TRBV20-1; d_call: TRBD1; clone_size: NA; j_call: TRBJ1-2; cdr3_nt: TGCAGTGCCCCTTCCACAGGGGCTAACTATGGCTACACCTTC; cdr3_aa: CSAPSTGANYGYTF
v_call: TRBV2; d_call: TRBD1; clone_size: NA; j_call: TRBJ1-5; cdr3_nt: TGTGCCAGCAGCGGGTGGGGGACAGAGGACCCCGATCAGCCCCAGCATTTT; cdr3_aa: CASSGWGTEDPDQPQHF
v_call: TRBV20-1; d_call: TRBD1; clone_size: NA; j_call: TRBJ2-5; cdr3_nt: TGCAGTGCTAGTGGCCTCTGGACAGGTCAAGAGACCCAGTGCTTC; cdr3_aa: CSASGLWTGQETQCF
v_call: TRBV6-1; d_call: NA; clone_size: NA; j_call: TRBJ1-6; cdr3_nt: TGTGCCAGCTTATTACAGACGTGGCATAATTCACCCCTCCACTTT; cdr3_aa: CASLLQTWHNSPLHF
v_call: TRBV9; d_call: NA; clone_size: NA; j_call: TRBJ2-7; cdr3_nt: TGTGTCAGCAGCGTAGCCCAGGGTGACGAGCAGTACTTC; cdr3_aa: CVSSVAQGDEQYF
v_call: TRBV7-2; d_call: TRBD1; clone_size: NA; j_call: TRBJ2-1; cdr3_nt: TGTGCCAGCAGTTCACAACAGGGGGCAGGAAATGAGCAGTTCTTC; cdr3_aa: CASSSQQGAGNEQFF
v_call: TRBV27; d_call: TRBD1; clone_size: NA; j_call: TRBJ1-1; cdr3_nt: TGTGCCAGCAGTACCAGGACAGGGTGGGAAACTGAAGCTTTCTTT; cdr3_aa: CASSTRTGWETEAFF
v_call: TRBV7-9; d_call: TRBD2; clone_size: NA; j_call: TRBJ2-1; cdr3_nt: TGTGCCAGCAGCTTAGTTCCCGGGGGGGCCAATGAGCAGTTCTTC; cdr3_aa: CASSLVPGGANEQFF
v_call: TRBV7-2; d_call: NA; clone_size: NA; j_call: TRBJ2-1; cdr3_nt: TGTGCCAGCAGCTTAGAGGACGCCAGCTCCTACGAGCAGTTCTTC; cdr3_aa: CASSLEDASSYEQFF
v_call: TRBV27; d_call: TRBD1; clone_size: few; j_call: TRBJ2-3; cdr3_nt: TGTGCCAGCAGTCAACAGGGGCGCACAGATACGCAGTATTTT; cdr3_aa: CASSQQGRTDTQYF
v_call: TRBV7-3; d_call: NA; clone_size: NA; j_call: TRBJ1-2; cdr3_nt: TGTGCCAGCAGCCCGGGGACGGCCAGTCTCTATGGCTACACCTTC; cdr3_aa: CASSPGTASLYGYTF
v_call: TRBV9; d_call: TRBD2; clone_size: NA; j_call: TRBJ2-3; cdr3_nt: TGTGCCAGCAACGGACTAGCGGGGGGCCCACGGGATGCGCAGTATTTT; cdr3_aa: CASNGLAGGPRDAQYF
v_call: TRBV7-2; d_call: TRBD1; clone_size: NA; j_call: TRBJ1-2; cdr3_nt: TGTGCCAGCAGCTTAGGAGGGGGCAATTACTATGGCTACACCTTC; cdr3_aa: CASSLGGGNYYGYTF
v_call: TRBV12-3/TRBV12-4; d_call: NA; clone_size: few; j_call: TRBJ1-2; cdr3_nt: TGTGCCAGCAGTTTAGCATCGGCCAGCCAATATGGCTACACCTTC; cdr3_aa: CASSLASASQYGYTF
v_call: TRBV5-1; d_call: TRBD2; clone_size: NA; j_call: TRBJ2-7; cdr3_nt: TGCGCCAGCAGCTTCGGGGGGGCAACGACCTACGAGCAGTACTTC; cdr3_aa: CASSFGGATTYEQYF
v_call: TRBV7-2; d_call: TRBD1; clone_size: NA; j_call: TRBJ1-4; cdr3_nt: TGTGCCAGCAGCTTAGATGGTGCGGGACAGGGGGCCTTAAATGAAAAACTGTTTTTT; cdr3_aa: CASSLDGAGQGALNEKLFF
v_call: TRBV12-5; d_call: NA; clone_size: few; j_call: TRBJ2-5; cdr3_nt: TGTGCTAGTGGTTTTGGGGCAGGGGACGTTCAAGAGACCCAGTACTTC; cdr3_aa: CASGFGAGDVQETQYF
v_call: TRBV29-1; d_call: TRBD1; clone_size: many; j_call: TRBJ2-1; cdr3_nt: TGCAGCGGGGACAGGGGAAGAGAGCAGTTCTTC; cdr3_aa: CSGDRGREQFF
v_call: TRBV3-1; d_call: TRBD1; clone_size: NA; j_call: TRBJ1-2; cdr3_nt: TGTGCCAGCAGCGCATCCTCCGGGACAGGGACCACTTATAACTATGGCTACACCTTC; cdr3_aa: CASSASSGTGTTYNYGYTF
v_call: TRBV2; d_call: NA; clone_size: NA; j_call: TRBJ2-5; cdr3_nt: TGTGCCAGCAGCGGAAGGGTAGTTCCTGAAGAGACCCAGTACTTC; cdr3_aa: CASSGRVVPEETQYF
v_call: TRBV12-5; d_call: TRBD1; clone_size: few; j_call: TRBJ1-2; cdr3_nt: TGTGCTAGTGGTTTCTCAACCCCCGACAGGGAAGAGGAAGGCTACACCTTC; cdr3_aa: CASGFSTPDREEEGYTF
v_call: TRBV10-3; d_call: TRBD1; clone_size: NA; j_call: TRBJ1-3; cdr3_nt: TGTGCCATCAGTCCGGGACAGGGCCTCTCTGGAAACACCATATATTTT; cdr3_aa: CAISPGQGLSGNTIYF
v_call: TRBV4-3; d_call: TRBD1; clone_size: NA; j_call: TRBJ1-4; cdr3_nt: TGCGCCAGCAGCCCACACGGGACCAGGGGGCGCGAGAGGAAACTGTTTTTT; cdr3_aa: CASSPHGTRGRERKLFF
v_call: TRBV30; d_call: NA; clone_size: few; j_call: TRBJ1-5; cdr3_nt: TGTGCCTGGAGTGGGACAGGCAATCAGCCCCAGCATTTT; cdr3_aa: CAWSGTGNQPQHF
v_call: TRBV7-2; d_call: TRBD1; clone_size: NA; j_call: TRBJ1-1; cdr3_nt: TGTGCCAGCAGCTTACAAGGGGGCGACATGAACACTGAAGCTTTCTTT; cdr3_aa: CASSLQGGDMNTEAFF
v_call: TRBV20-1; d_call: NA; clone_size: NA; j_call: TRBJ1-5; cdr3_nt: TGCAGTGCTAGAAGTGGGGTTTGGAGCAATCAGCCCCAGCATTTT; cdr3_aa: CSARSGVWSNQPQHF
v_call: TRBV29-1; d_call: NA; clone_size: NA; j_call: TRBJ2-7; cdr3_nt: TGCAGCGTCGGGAATCCCGCCTACGAGCAGTACTTC; cdr3_aa: CSVGNPAYEQYF
v_call: TRBV29-1; d_call: NA; clone_size: NA; j_call: TRBJ1-1; cdr3_nt: TGCAGCGTCAATCGGGGTTCGGACACTGAAGCTTTCTTT; cdr3_aa: CSVNRGSDTEAFF
v_call: TRBV4-3; d_call: NA; clone_size: NA; j_call: TRBJ2-1; cdr3_nt: TGCGCCAGCAGACATTCAAAGGGGGGGAATGAGCAGTTCTTC; cdr3_aa: CASRHSKGGNEQFF
v_call: TRBV7-2; d_call: NA; clone_size: NA; j_call: TRBJ1-2; cdr3_nt: TGTGCCAGCAGCTTTGGAGGTGTCGATGGCTACACCTTC; cdr3_aa: CASSFGGVDGYTF
v_call: TRBV2; d_call: NA; clone_size: many; j_call: TRBJ2-7; cdr3_nt: TGTGCCAGCAGCCGCCAACGGGAGCAGTACTTC; cdr3_aa: CASSRQREQYF
v_call: TRBV10-3; d_call: NA; clone_size: few; j_call: TRBJ2-2; cdr3_nt: TGTGCCATCAGCGCCGGCAACACCGGGGAGCTGTTTTTT; cdr3_aa: CAISAGNTGELFF
v_call: TRBV4-1; d_call: NA; clone_size: NA; j_call: TRBJ2-5; cdr3_nt: TGCGCCAGCAAGCCCACCCTGTCCCAAGAGACCCAGTACTTC; cdr3_aa: CASKPTLSQETQYF
v_call: TRBV19; d_call: NA; clone_size: NA; j_call: TRBJ2-1; cdr3_nt: TGTGCCAGTAGGCATAGAGAAGACAATGAGCAGTTCTTC; cdr3_aa: CASRHREDNEQFF
v_call: TRBV12-3/TRBV12-4; d_call: NA; clone_size: NA; j_call: TRBJ2-2; cdr3_nt: TGTGACAGCAGTTTTAATTCCGCCGGGGAGCTGTTTTTT; cdr3_aa: CDSSFNSAGELFF
v_call: TRBV6-2/TRBV6-3; d_call: NA; clone_size: few; j_call: TRBJ1-2; cdr3_nt: TGTGCCAGCACCTTGTCGGGGGAAGGCTACACCTTC; cdr3_aa: CASTLSGEGYTF
v_call: TRBV5-1; d_call: NA; clone_size: NA; j_call: TRBJ1-1; cdr3_nt: TGCGCCAGCAGCCCTCGGGACGTGGAGGGCACTGAAGCTTTCTTT; cdr3_aa: CASSPRDVEGTEAFF
v_call: TRBV7-9; d_call: TRBD1; clone_size: few; j_call: TRBJ1-4; cdr3_nt: TGTGCCAGCAGCCGGACGACAGGGGGGCATGAAAAACTGTTTTTT; cdr3_aa: CASSRTTGGHEKLFF
v_call: TRBV6-6; d_call: NA; clone_size: few; j_call: TRBJ2-1; cdr3_nt: TGTGCCAGCAGTTCCAATTCTAGAGGCTATGAGCAGTTCTTC; cdr3_aa: CASSSNSRGYEQFF
v_call: TRBV27; d_call: NA; clone_size: few; j_call: TRBJ2-5; cdr3_nt: TGTGCCAGCAGGGCCCCATCGGAGACCCAGTACTTC; cdr3_aa: CASRAPSETQYF
v_call: TRBV5-1; d_call: NA; clone_size: NA; j_call: TRBJ2-1; cdr3_nt: TGCGCCAGCAGCGCCGACTACAGGGAAGACTACAATGAGCAGTTCTTC; cdr3_aa: CASSADYREDYNEQFF